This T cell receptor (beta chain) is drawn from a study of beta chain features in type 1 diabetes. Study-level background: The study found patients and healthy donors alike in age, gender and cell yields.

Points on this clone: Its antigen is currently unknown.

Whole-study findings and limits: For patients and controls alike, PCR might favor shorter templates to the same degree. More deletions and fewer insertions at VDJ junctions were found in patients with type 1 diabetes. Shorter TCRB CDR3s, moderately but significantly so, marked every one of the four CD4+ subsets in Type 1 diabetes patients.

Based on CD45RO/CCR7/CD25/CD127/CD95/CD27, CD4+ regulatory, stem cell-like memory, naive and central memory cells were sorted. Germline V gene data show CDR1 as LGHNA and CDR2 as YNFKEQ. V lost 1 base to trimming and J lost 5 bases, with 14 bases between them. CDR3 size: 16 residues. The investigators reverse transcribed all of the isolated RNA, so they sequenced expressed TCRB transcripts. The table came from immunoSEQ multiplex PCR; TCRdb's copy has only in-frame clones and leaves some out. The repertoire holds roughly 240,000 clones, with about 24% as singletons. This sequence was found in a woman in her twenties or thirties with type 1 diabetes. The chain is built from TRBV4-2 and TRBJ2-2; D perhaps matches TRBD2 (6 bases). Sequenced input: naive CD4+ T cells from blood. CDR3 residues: CASSQATGTGTGELFF. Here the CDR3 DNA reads TGTGCCAGCAGCCAAGCGACCGGGACTGGTACCGGGGAGCTGTTTTTT.